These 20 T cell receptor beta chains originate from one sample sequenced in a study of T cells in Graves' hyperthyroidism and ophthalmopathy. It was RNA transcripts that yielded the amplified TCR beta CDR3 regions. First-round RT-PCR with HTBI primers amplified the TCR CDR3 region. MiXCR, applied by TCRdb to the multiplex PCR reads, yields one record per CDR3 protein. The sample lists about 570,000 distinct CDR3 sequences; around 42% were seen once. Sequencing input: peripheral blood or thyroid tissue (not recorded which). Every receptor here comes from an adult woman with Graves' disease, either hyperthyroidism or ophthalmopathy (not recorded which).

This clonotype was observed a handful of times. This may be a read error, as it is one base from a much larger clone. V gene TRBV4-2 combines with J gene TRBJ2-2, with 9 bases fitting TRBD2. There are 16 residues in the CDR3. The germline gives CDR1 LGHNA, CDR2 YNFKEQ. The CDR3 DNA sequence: TGTGCCAGCAGCCAAGATCCTAGCGGGAACACCGGGGAGCTGCTTTTT. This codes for CASSQDPSGNTGELLF.

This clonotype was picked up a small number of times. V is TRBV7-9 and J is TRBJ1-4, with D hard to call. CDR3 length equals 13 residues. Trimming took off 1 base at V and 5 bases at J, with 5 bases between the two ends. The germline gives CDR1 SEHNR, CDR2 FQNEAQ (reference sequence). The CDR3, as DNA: TGTGCCAGCAGCTTAGATGGCAATGAAAAACTGTTTTTT. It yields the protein CASSLDGNEKLFF.

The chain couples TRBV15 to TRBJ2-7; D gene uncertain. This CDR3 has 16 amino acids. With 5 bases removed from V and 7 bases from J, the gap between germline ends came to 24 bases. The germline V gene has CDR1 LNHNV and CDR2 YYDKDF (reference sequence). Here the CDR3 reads CATSLLLIALYNEQYF. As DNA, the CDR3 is TGTGCCACCAGCTTGTTACTCATCGCCCTGTACAATGAGCAGTACTTC. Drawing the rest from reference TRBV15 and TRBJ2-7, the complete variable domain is DAMVIQNPRYQVTQFGKPVTLSCSQTLNHNVMYWYQQKSSQAPKLLFHYYDKDFNNEADTPDNFQSRRPNTSFCFLDIRSPGLGDTAMYLCATSLLLIALYNEQYFGPGTRLTVT.

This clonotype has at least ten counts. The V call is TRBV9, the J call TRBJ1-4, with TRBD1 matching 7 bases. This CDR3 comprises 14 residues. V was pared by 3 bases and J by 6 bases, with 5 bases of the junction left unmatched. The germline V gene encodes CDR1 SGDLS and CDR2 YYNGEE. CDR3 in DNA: TGTGCCAGCAGCGGTACAGGGGTGCATGAAAAACTGTTTTTT. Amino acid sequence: CASSGTGVHEKLFF.

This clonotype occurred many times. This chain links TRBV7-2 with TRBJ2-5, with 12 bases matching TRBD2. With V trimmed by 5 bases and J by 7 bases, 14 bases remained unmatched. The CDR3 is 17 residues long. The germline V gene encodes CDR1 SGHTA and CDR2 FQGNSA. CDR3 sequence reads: CASSIGLAGLQVGTQYF. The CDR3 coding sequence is TGTGCCAGCAGCATCGGACTAGCGGGGCTGCAGGTTGGGACCCAGTACTTC. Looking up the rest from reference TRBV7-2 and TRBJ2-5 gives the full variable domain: GAGVSQSPSNKVTEKGKDVELRCDPISGHTALYWYRQSLGQGLEFLIYFQGNSAPDKSGLPSDRFSAERTGGSVSTLTIQRTQQEDSAVYLCASSIGLAGLQVGTQYFGPGTRLLVL.

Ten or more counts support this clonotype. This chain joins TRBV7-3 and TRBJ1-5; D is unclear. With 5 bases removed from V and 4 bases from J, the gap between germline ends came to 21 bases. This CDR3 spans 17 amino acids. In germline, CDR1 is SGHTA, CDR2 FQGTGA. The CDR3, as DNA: TGTGCCAGCAGCATGCTAACCCGGGTTGGAACAAATCAGCCCCAGCATTTT. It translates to CASSMLTRVGTNQPQHF.

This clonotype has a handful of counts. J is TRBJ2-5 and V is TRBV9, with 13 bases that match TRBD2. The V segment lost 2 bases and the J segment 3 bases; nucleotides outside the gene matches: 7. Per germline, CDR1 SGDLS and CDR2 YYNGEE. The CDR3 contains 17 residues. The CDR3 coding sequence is TGTGCCAGCAGCGTCTCTACTAGCGGGAGGGACGAAGAGACCCAGTACTTC. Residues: CASSVSTSGRDEETQYF.

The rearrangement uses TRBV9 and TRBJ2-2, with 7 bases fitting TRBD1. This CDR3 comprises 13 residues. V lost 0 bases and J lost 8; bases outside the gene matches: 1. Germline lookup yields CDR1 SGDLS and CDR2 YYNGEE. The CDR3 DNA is TGTGCCAGCAGCGTAGTGGGACAGGGGGAGCTGTTTTTT. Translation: CASSVVGQGELFF. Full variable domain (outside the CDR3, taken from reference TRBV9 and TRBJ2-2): DSGVTQTPKHLITATGQRVTLRCSPRSGDLSVYWYQQSLDQGLQFLIQYYNGEERAKGNILERFSAQQFPDLHSELNLSSLELGDSALYFCASSVVGQGELFFGEGSRLTVL.

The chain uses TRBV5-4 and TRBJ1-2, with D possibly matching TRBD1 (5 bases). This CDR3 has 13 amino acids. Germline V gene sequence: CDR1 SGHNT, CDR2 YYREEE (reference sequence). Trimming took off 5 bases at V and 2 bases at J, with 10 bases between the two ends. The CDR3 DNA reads TGTGCCAGCAGGTCGACAGTAAACTATGGCTACACCTTC. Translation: CASRSTVNYGYTF.

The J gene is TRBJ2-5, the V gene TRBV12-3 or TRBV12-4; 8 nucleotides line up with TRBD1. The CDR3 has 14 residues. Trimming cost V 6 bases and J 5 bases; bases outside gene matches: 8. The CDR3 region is CASRTGAAGETQYF. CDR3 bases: TGTGCCAGCAGGACAGGGGCGGCAGGCGAGACCCAGTACTTC.

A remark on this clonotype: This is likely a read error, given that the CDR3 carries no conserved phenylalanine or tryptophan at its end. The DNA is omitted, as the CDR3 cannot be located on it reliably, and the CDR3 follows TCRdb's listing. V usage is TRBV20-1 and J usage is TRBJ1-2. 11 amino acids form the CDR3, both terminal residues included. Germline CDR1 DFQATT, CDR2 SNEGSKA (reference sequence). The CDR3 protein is CSATGLAAPSY.

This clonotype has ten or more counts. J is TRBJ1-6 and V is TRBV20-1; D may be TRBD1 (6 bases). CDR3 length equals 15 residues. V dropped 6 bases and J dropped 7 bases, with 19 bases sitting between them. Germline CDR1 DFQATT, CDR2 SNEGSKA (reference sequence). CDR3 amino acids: CSARGGGFENSPLHF. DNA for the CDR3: TGCAGTGCCCGCGGGGGCGGCTTTGAAAATTCACCCCTCCACTTT.

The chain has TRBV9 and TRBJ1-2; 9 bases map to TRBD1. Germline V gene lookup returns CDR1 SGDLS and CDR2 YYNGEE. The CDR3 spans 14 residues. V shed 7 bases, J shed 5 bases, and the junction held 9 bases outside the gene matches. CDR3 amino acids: CASRGGTGSYGYTF. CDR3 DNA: TGTGCCAGCCGAGGGGGGACAGGGTCTTATGGCTACACCTTC.

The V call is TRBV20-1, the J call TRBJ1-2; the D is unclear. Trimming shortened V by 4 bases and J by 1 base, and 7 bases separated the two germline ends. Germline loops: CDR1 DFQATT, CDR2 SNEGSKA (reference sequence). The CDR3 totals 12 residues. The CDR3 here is CSATDLNYGYTF. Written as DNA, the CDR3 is TGCAGTGCTACCGACCTTAACTATGGCTACACCTTC.

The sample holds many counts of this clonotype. CDR3 sequence: CSARAPDRDNEKLFF. For the CDR3, the DNA is TGCAGTGCTAGAGCTCCGGACAGAGATAATGAAAAACTGTTTTTT. J is TRBJ1-4 and V is TRBV20-1; D might be TRBD1 (6 bases). This CDR3 contains 15 residues. V lost 1 base to trimming and J lost 4 bases, with 13 bases between them. Germline CDR1 and CDR2: DFQATT and SNEGSKA (reference sequence).

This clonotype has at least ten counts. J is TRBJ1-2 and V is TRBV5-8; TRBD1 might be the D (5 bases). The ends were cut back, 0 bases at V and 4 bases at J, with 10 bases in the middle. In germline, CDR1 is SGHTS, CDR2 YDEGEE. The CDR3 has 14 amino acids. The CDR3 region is CASSLVGQGYGYTF. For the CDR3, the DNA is TGTGCCAGCAGCTTGGTGGGTCAGGGCTATGGCTACACCTTC. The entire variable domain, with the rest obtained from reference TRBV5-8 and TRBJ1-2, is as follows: EAGVTQSPTHLIKTRGQQATLRCSPISGHTSVYWYQQALGLGLQFLLWYDEGEERNRGNFPPRFSGRQFPNYSSELNVNALELEDSALYLCASSLVGQGYGYTFGSGTRLTVV.

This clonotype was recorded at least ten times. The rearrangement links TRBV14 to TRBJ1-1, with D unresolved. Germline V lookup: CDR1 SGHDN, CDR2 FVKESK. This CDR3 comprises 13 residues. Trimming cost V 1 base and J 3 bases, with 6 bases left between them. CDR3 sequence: CASSQVWDTEAFF. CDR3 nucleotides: TGTGCCAGCAGCCAAGTCTGGGACACTGAAGCTTTCTTT.

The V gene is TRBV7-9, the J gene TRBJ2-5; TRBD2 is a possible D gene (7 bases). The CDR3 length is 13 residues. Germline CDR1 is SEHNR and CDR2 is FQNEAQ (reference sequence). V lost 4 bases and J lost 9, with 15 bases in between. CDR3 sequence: CASSSRGGGAQYF. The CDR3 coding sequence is TGTGCCAGCAGCTCCCGAGGGGGGGGAGCCCAGTACTTC.

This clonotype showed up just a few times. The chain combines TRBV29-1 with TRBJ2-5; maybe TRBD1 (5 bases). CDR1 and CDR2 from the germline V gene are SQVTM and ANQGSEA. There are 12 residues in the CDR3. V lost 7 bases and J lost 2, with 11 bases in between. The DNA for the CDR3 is TGCAGCGGCCTGGGGCTTCAAGAGACCCAGTACTTC. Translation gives CSGLGLQETQYF. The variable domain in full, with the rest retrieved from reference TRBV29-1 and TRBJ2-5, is SAVISQKPSRDICQRGTSLTIQCQVDSQVTMMFWYRQQPGQSLTLIATANQGSEATYESGFVIDKFPISRPNLTFSTLTVSNMSPEDSSIYLCSGLGLQETQYFGPGTRLLVL.

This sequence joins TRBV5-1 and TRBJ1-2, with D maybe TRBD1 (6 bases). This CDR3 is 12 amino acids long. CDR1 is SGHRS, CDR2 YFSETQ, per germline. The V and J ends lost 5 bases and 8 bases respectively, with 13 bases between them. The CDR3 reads CASRQAGVGYTF. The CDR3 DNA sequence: TGCGCCAGCAGACAAGCAGGGGTCGGCTACACCTTC.